A selection of T cell receptor beta chains follows, all from one sample in a study of response to subunit inactivated influenza vaccine. MiXCR, applied by TCRdb to the RT-PCR reads, yields one record per CDR3 protein. The sample lists around 200,000 distinct CDR3 sequences, around 9% occurring once. This material consisted of non-naive T cells sorted from PBMCs, taken on the day of vaccination. The receptors originated from a man over 45 who received an inactivated influenza vaccine. Each CDR3 is given without its conserved first and last residue. The order of the fields is clone size, J gene, V gene, CDR3 protein. Size is omitted from some rows. Given values are once, few, many or a class for expanded clones.

clone size: NA; J gene: TRBJ1-3; V gene: TRBV19; CDR3 protein: ASSPSGSYLSGNTIY
clone size: few; J gene: TRBJ2-1; V gene: TRBV11-1; CDR3 protein: ASVRSGLNLPSYNEQF
clone size: NA; J gene: TRBJ1-2; V gene: TRBV20-1; CDR3 protein: SARTGSDNGYT
clone size: few; J gene: TRBJ2-5; V gene: TRBV5-1; CDR3 protein: ASSSGLAGLGETQY
clone size: few; J gene: TRBJ2-6; V gene: TRBV7-9; CDR3 protein: ASSSQGIRGTNVLT
clone size: many; J gene: TRBJ2-7; V gene: TRBV10-3; CDR3 protein: AIRNSGSLSYEQY
clone size: many; J gene: TRBJ2-7; V gene: TRBV28; CDR3 protein: ASSKRGTYEQY
clone size: few; J gene: TRBJ2-2; V gene: TRBV29-1; CDR3 protein: SATPGQGRKGAGELF
clone size: NA; J gene: TRBJ2-1; V gene: TRBV11-2; CDR3 protein: ASSRHREPTYNEQF
clone size: few; J gene: TRBJ2-1; V gene: TRBV6-4; CDR3 protein: ASSGEQF
clone size: NA; J gene: TRBJ2-5; V gene: TRBV5-1; CDR3 protein: TSSGTTGTAETQY
clone size: few; J gene: TRBJ2-1; V gene: TRBV7-2; CDR3 protein: ASSLVSGRTYNEQF
clone size: NA; J gene: TRBJ2-7; V gene: TRBV6-5; CDR3 protein: ASSYSHDSSYEQY
clone size: NA; J gene: TRBJ2-5; V gene: TRBV4-1; CDR3 protein: ASSQDGQTKY
clone size: few; J gene: TRBJ1-2; V gene: TRBV29-1; CDR3 protein: SVAGADGYT
clone size: few; J gene: TRBJ2-4; V gene: TRBV20-1; CDR3 protein: SARDRSPDGDKNIQY
clone size: NA; J gene: TRBJ1-4; V gene: TRBV11-2; CDR3 protein: ASSSLGGREKLF
clone size: NA; J gene: TRBJ1-1; V gene: TRBV7-6; CDR3 protein: ASSISAGAEAF
clone size: many; J gene: TRBJ2-1; V gene: TRBV7-3; CDR3 protein: ASSPPGLATNEQF
clone size: many; J gene: TRBJ2-1; V gene: TRBV20-1; CDR3 protein: SAPDGGGWGSEQF
clone size: many; J gene: TRBJ2-2; V gene: TRBV11-2; CDR3 protein: ASSTWTGTNTGELF
clone size: many; J gene: TRBJ1-4; V gene: TRBV12-3/TRBV12-4; CDR3 protein: ASSKQGFATNEKLF
clone size: NA; J gene: TRBJ2-7; V gene: TRBV20-1; CDR3 protein: SAHQQGRNEQY
clone size: NA; J gene: TRBJ2-7; V gene: TRBV27; CDR3 protein: ASSLTDLSEQY
clone size: few; J gene: TRBJ1-5; V gene: TRBV19; CDR3 protein: ASSKGLFRDREFNQPQH
clone size: NA; J gene: TRBJ2-5; V gene: TRBV20-1; CDR3 protein: SASPRGRRETQY
clone size: few; J gene: TRBJ2-1; V gene: TRBV10-2; CDR3 protein: ASSTGNSYNEQF
clone size: many; J gene: TRBJ2-5; V gene: TRBV5-1; CDR3 protein: ASSLEREEETQY
clone size: NA; J gene: TRBJ2-3; V gene: TRBV28; CDR3 protein: ASTLGLAAITDTQY
clone size: NA; J gene: TRBJ2-1; V gene: TRBV5-1; CDR3 protein: ASSPRTSGGNNEQF
clone size: NA; J gene: TRBJ2-5; V gene: TRBV7-2; CDR3 protein: ASNQGQGETQY
clone size: few; J gene: TRBJ2-3; V gene: TRBV27; CDR3 protein: ASSFLAGGGDTQY
clone size: many; J gene: TRBJ2-7; V gene: TRBV20-1; CDR3 protein: SAMTSGVYEQY
clone size: NA; J gene: TRBJ2-7; V gene: TRBV5-1; CDR3 protein: ASSLGPDYEQY
clone size: many; J gene: TRBJ2-5; V gene: TRBV7-2; CDR3 protein: ASSVYGVETQY
clone size: few; J gene: TRBJ1-6; V gene: TRBV27; CDR3 protein: ASSLAAGIDSPLH
clone size: many; J gene: TRBJ2-7; V gene: TRBV7-8; CDR3 protein: ASSWGAGAISYEQY
clone size: NA; J gene: TRBJ2-7; V gene: TRBV20-1; CDR3 protein: SASRQGEEQY
clone size: few; J gene: TRBJ2-7; V gene: TRBV28; CDR3 protein: ASSLSGTRREQY
clone size: few; J gene: TRBJ2-7; V gene: TRBV29-1; CDR3 protein: SVGGRSGTVEQY
clone size: few; J gene: TRBJ2-3; V gene: TRBV6-4; CDR3 protein: ASSDSRSSGGATDTQY
clone size: many; J gene: TRBJ1-1; V gene: TRBV7-2; CDR3 protein: ASSLAWQGNSEAF
clone size: few; J gene: TRBJ2-7; V gene: TRBV20-1; CDR3 protein: SARDLGLGYYEQY
clone size: many; J gene: TRBJ2-1; V gene: TRBV12-3/TRBV12-4; CDR3 protein: ASSLSSGDNEQF
clone size: NA; J gene: TRBJ2-5; V gene: TRBV4-3; CDR3 protein: ASSQGFAAQETQY
clone size: few; J gene: TRBJ2-5; V gene: TRBV11-2; CDR3 protein: ASSALGDSQETQY
clone size: many; J gene: TRBJ2-1; V gene: TRBV6-5; CDR3 protein: ASSYPGTSGNEQF
clone size: few; J gene: TRBJ2-4; V gene: TRBV6-2/TRBV6-3; CDR3 protein: ASSTGQIAKNIQY
clone size: NA; J gene: TRBJ1-2; V gene: TRBV2; CDR3 protein: ASLREVSSYGYT
clone size: many; J gene: TRBJ1-5; V gene: TRBV20-1; CDR3 protein: SASSRGNQPQH
clone size: many; J gene: TRBJ2-7; V gene: TRBV7-9; CDR3 protein: ASSLPAGFYYEQY
clone size: few; J gene: TRBJ2-7; V gene: TRBV6-1; CDR3 protein: ASSESTAYEQY
clone size: NA; J gene: TRBJ2-7; V gene: TRBV20-1; CDR3 protein: SASRAGGGYEQY
clone size: NA; J gene: TRBJ2-1; V gene: TRBV6-2/TRBV6-3; CDR3 protein: ASSYIFTDDNEQF
clone size: many; J gene: TRBJ2-3; V gene: TRBV28; CDR3 protein: ASSRLWGPTNTDTQY